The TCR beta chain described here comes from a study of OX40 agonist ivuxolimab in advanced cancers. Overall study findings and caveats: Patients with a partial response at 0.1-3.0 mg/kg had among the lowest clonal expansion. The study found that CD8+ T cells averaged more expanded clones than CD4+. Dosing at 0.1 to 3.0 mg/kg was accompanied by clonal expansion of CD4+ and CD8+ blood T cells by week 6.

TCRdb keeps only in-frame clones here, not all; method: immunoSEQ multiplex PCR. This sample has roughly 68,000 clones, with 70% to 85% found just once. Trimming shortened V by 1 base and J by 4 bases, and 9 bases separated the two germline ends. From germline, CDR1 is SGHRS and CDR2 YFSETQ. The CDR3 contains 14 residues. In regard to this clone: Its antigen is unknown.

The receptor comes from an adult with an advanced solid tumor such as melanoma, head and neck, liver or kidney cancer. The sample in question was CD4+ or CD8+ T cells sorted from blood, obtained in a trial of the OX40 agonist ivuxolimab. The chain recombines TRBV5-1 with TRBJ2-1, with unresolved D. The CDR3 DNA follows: TGCGCCAGCAGCTTGTCGTCCTTTTACAATGAGCAGTTCTTC. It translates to CASSLSSFYNEQFF.